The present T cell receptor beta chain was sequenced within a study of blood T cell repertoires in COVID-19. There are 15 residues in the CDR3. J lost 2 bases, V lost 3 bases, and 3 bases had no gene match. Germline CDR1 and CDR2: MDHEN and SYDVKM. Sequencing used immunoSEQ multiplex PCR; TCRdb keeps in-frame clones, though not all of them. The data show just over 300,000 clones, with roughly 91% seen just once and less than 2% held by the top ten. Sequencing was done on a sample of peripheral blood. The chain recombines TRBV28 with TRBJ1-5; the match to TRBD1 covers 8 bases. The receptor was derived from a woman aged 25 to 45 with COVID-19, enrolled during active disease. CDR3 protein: CASSLVGQGNQPQHF. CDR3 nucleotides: TGTGCCAGCAGTTTGGTGGGACAGGGCAATCAGCCCCAGCATTTT.